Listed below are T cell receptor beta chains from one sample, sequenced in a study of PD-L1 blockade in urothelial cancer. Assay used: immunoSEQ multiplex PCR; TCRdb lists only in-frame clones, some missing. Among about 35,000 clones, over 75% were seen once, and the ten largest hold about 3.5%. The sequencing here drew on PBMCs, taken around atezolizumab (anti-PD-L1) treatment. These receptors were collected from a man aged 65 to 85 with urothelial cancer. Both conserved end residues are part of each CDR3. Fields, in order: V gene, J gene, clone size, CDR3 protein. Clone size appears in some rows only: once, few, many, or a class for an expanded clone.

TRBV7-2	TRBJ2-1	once	CASSLGSGGRNEQFF
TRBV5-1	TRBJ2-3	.	CASSGDRRGTDTQYF
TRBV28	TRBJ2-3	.	CASTSGEGGDTQYF
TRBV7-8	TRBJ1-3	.	CASSQRQGDGNTIYF
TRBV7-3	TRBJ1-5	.	CASSLKAGVGQPQHF
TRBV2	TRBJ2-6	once	CASRPAGGGSSGANVLTF
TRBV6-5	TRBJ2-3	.	CASAPRGGITDTQYF
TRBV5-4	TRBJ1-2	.	CASSPAAGLNYGYTF
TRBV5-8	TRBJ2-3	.	CASSPGLAESQDTQYF
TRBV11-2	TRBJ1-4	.	CASSLLLNEKLFF
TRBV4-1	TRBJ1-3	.	CASSLSDSGNTIYF
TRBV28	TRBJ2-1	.	CASTLRGRENEQFF
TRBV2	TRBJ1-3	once	CASSEERDSGNTIYF
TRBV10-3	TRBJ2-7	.	CAISDGQARGYEQYF
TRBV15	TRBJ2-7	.	CATSTDPIGGEQYF
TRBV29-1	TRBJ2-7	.	CSVFWAGQGAFEQYF
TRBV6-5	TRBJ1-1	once	CASSYAFRGNTEAFF
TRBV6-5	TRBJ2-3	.	CASSRGQGTDTQYF
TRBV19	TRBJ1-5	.	CASSPPNRDHQPQHF
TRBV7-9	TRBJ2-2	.	CASSPDSLTGELFF
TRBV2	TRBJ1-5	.	CASTGTGEGQPQHF
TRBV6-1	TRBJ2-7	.	CASSQIGQGSYEQYF
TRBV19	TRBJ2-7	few	CASSSRRDTYEQYF
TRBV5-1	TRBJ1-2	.	CASSLTPRSGYGYTF
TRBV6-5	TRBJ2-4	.	CASKAGELAKNIQYF
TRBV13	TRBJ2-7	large	CASRGGLAGAYEQYF
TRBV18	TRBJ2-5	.	CASSLQGGETQYF
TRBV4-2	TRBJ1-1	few	CASSPNAGTEAFF
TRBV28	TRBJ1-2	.	CASSLSTGRNTF
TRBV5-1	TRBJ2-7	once	CASSEDFGEQYF
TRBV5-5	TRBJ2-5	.	CASSLGIRSQETQYF
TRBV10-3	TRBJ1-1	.	CAIMRGPGNTEAFF
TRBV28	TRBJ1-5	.	CASSYGGSQPQHF
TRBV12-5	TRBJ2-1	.	CASGIGRDHYNEQFF
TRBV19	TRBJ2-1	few	CASRSSGREGEQFF
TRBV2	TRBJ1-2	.	CASIAGQNYGYTF
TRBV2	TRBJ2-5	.	CASKRDIQETQYF
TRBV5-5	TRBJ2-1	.	CASSLIQMYNEQFF
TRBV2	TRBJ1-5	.	CASSATRDQPQHF
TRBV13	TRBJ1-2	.	CASSLPGIGFYGYTF
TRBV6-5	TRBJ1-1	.	CASSYSLGEAEAFF